One and the same sample provided the 17 T cell receptor beta chains below, sequenced in a study of shared T cell receptors in the human thymus. Data came from immunoSEQ multiplex PCR; TCRdb stores just in-frame clones and leaves some out. The profile shows some 400,000 clones, around 95% of them singletons. Sequencing was performed on thymocytes. These receptors came from a human donor.

The rearrangement links TRBV19 to TRBJ2-7, with D perhaps being TRBD1 or TRBD2 (5 bases each). V was pared by 4 bases and J by 0 bases, with 16 bases between. CDR1 LNHDA and CDR2 SQIVND come from the germline V gene (reference sequence). The CDR3 totals 16 residues. This CDR3 reads CASSKIRDGNSYEQYF. For the CDR3, the DNA is TGTGCCAGTAGTAAAATCCGGGACGGAAACTCCTACGAGCAGTACTTC. The full variable domain, rest sourced from reference TRBV19 and TRBJ2-7, is DGGITQSPKYLFRKEGQNVTLSCEQNLNHDAMYWYRQDPGQGLRLIYYSQIVNDFQKGDIAEGYSVSREKKESFPLTVTSAQKNPTAFYLCASSKIRDGNSYEQYFGPGTRLTVT.

The rearrangement uses TRBV27 and TRBJ1-1, with no clear D. This CDR3 spans 14 amino acids. Germline V gene data show CDR1 as MNHEY and CDR2 as SMNVEV (reference sequence). The V end lost 6 bases, the J end lost 7 bases, and 18 bases lay between the germline ends. CDR3 bases: TGTGCCAGCAGCCCCCACAGATATAGGAGTGAAGCTTTCTTT. Its translation: CASSPHRYRSEAFF.

The chain has TRBV27 and TRBJ2-1; 9 bases fit TRBD1. Trimming at V came to 2 bases and at J to 0 bases, leaving 20 bases not matched to a gene. The germline V gene encodes CDR1 MNHEY and CDR2 SMNVEV (reference sequence). The CDR3 sequence is 22 residues long. Here the CDR3 DNA reads TGTGCCAGCAGTTTACCGGGACAGGGTCTGTTTGGATCACTAAACTCCTACAATGAGCAGTTCTTC. It specifies CASSLPGQGLFGSLNSYNEQFF.

This chain links TRBV2 with TRBJ2-1; the D is unclear. V lost 7 bases to trimming and J lost 4 bases, with 2 bases between them. This CDR3 contains 10 residues. The V gene's germline CDR1 is SNHLY and CDR2 FYNNEI. This CDR3 is CASKYNEQFF. The CDR3 nucleotides are TGTGCCAGCAAGTACAATGAGCAGTTCTTC.

This chain joins TRBV29-1 and TRBJ2-5, with D hard to call. CDR3 length: 9 residues. Per germline, CDR1 SQVTM and CDR2 ANQGSEA. The germline V and J ends were trimmed by 5 bases and 10 bases, with 8 bases remaining between them. Here the CDR3 DNA reads TGCAGCGTTATCTGGGACCAGTACTTC. This codes for CSVIWDQYF.

This clone came up once. The genes are TRBV27 and TRBJ2-3; 7 bases agree with TRBD2. Losses at the gene ends were 2 bases for V and 1 base for J; bases not matched to a gene: 15. This CDR3 has 19 residues. CDR1 MNHEY and CDR2 SMNVEV come from the germline V gene (reference sequence). CDR3 in amino acids: CASSLPRLRGLVGTDTQYF. The CDR3 DNA is TGTGCCAGCAGTTTACCGAGACTACGCGGACTAGTTGGCACAGATACGCAGTATTTT.

V usage is TRBV19 and J usage is TRBJ2-3, with a possible D match to TRBD2 (6 bases). The CDR3 covers 17 residues. Germline assignment: CDR1 LNHDA and CDR2 SQIVND (reference sequence). The ends were cut back, 1 base at V and 6 bases at J, with 20 bases in the middle. The CDR3 DNA reads as TGTGCCAGTAGTATAGTGGCACCGGGAGACACCAGGGATACGCAGTATTTT. Encoded protein: CASSIVAPGDTRDTQYF.

This chain joins TRBV6-1 and TRBJ2-7, with 10 bases identical to TRBD1. The CDR3 is 12 amino acids. Per germline, CDR1 MNHNS and CDR2 SASEGT. After removal of 6 bases from V and 11 bases from J, the junction contained 7 bases not matched to a gene. Written as DNA, the CDR3 is TGTGCCAGCAGCACAAGGGGACAGGGGAAGTACTTC. This codes for CASSTRGQGKYF.

The chain joins TRBV7-2 to TRBJ1-5, with D possibly being TRBD1 (6 bases). V dropped 6 bases and J dropped 4 bases, with 13 bases sitting between them. From germline, CDR1 is SGHTA and CDR2 FQGNSA. CDR3 size: 14 residues. The CDR3 sequence: CASRPEGVNQPQHF. CDR3 bases: TGTGCCAGCAGACCCGAGGGGGTTAATCAGCCCCAGCATTTT.

The chain uses TRBV18 and TRBJ2-7; D may correspond to TRBD1 or TRBD2 (5 bases each). CDR1 is KGHSH and CDR2 is LQKENI in the germline V gene. V shed 4 bases and J shed 3 bases, with 13 bases lying between them. The CDR3 consists of 14 residues. The CDR3 region is CASSRTRGDYEQYF. The CDR3 DNA sequence: TGTGCCAGCTCACGAACTAGAGGGGACTACGAGCAGTACTTC.

The V call is TRBV10-3, the J call TRBJ2-7; TRBD2 aligns across 10 bases. V lost 4 bases and J lost 6; bases outside the gene matches: 6. This CDR3 has 14 amino acids. Germline V gene sequence: CDR1 ENHRY, CDR2 SYGVKD. CDR3 amino acids: CAISGLAGASEQYF. CDR3 nucleotide sequence: TGTGCCATCAGTGGCCTAGCGGGGGCCTCCGAGCAGTACTTC.

The chain is built from TRBV6-1 and TRBJ2-2; a possible D gene is TRBD1 (6 bases). The CDR3 extends over 15 amino acids. With 4 bases removed from V and 5 bases from J, the gap between germline ends came to 14 bases. Germline values: CDR1 MNHNS, CDR2 SASEGT. DNA of the CDR3: TGTGCCAGCAGTGTTCCCGGTAGGGGGACCGGGGAGCTGTTTTTT. Translating gives CASSVPGRGTGELFF.

The genes are TRBV13 and TRBJ2-7; 8 positions match TRBD1. The CDR3 has 14 amino acids. Unmatched junction bases numbered 8, after V lost 5 bases and J lost 5 bases. The germline gives CDR1 PRHDT, CDR2 FYEKMQ (reference sequence). The CDR3 DNA sequence: TGTGCCAGCAGCAACGGACAGGGAGCCCACGAGCAGTACTTC. This gives the protein CASSNGQGAHEQYF.

The count of this clone is one. This chain joins TRBV10-3 and TRBJ2-1; D may match TRBD1 or TRBD2 (7 bases each). Looked up from germline, CDR1 is ENHRY and CDR2 is SYGVKD. Trimming left V 5 bases short and J 7 bases short, with 21 bases between. The CDR3 sequence is 16 residues long. The CDR3 here is CAISQRVQGGLNEQFF. For the CDR3, the DNA is TGTGCCATCAGTCAACGAGTTCAGGGGGGGCTGAATGAGCAGTTCTTC.

The chain has TRBV27 and TRBJ1-6, with TRBD1 identical over 7 bases. The CDR3 spans 17 residues. Germline CDR1 and CDR2: MNHEY and SMNVEV (reference sequence). The J segment lost 1 base and the V segment lost 3 bases, leaving 6 bases of the junction unmatched. Here the CDR3 reads CASSFVRGRSYNSPLHF. Here the CDR3 DNA reads TGTGCCAGCAGTTTTGTGAGGGGGCGTTCCTATAATTCACCCCTCCACTTT.

This sequence joins TRBV28 and TRBJ2-2, with 9 bases identical to TRBD1. Germline CDR1 reads MDHEN; CDR2 reads SYDVKM. The junction had 15 bases not matched to a gene; V was cut back by 6 bases and J by 7 bases. The CDR3 has 17 amino acids. The CDR3 sequence is CASSPYFRDRDDGELFF. The CDR3 nucleotides read TGTGCCAGCAGCCCATACTTCCGGGACAGGGATGACGGGGAGCTGTTTTTT.

The chain employs TRBV6-1 and TRBJ1-5; weak D call: TRBD1 (6 bases). In germline, CDR1 is MNHNS, CDR2 SASEGT. This CDR3 is 20 amino acids long. V was clipped by 2 bases and J by 6 bases, with 29 bases between them. The CDR3 sequence is CASSESGSWRHRPGAQPQHF. As DNA, the CDR3 is TGTGCCAGCAGTGAATCGGGCTCTTGGCGGCACAGGCCGGGGGCTCAGCCCCAGCATTTT.